A selection of T cell receptor beta chains follows, all from one sample in a study of CD8 T cells in Susac syndrome. One entry per CDR3 protein, called by TCRdb with MiXCR from the immunoSEQ multiplex PCR reads. Among fewer than 300,000 distinct CDR3 sequences listed, about 85% were seen once. The material sequenced was CD8+ T cells from PBMCs. All receptors come from a human donor with multiple sclerosis. Each CDR3 is given with its conserved first and last residue. A D gene is named only where the DNA matches it firmly. Size is stated for part of the rows, as once, few or many counts, or as a class when the clone is expanded.

CASSYSRLAGVSDTQYF,TGTGCCAGCAGTTACTCGCGGCTAGCGGGAGTCTCCGATACGCAGTATTTT,once,TRBJ2-3,TRBD2,TRBV6-2/TRBV6-3
CASRKDRDVLEQYF,TGTGCCAGTAGGAAGGACAGGGATGTATTGGAGCAGTACTTC,few,TRBJ2-7,TRBD1,TRBV19
CASSQETGHEQYF,TGTGCCAGCAGCCAAGAGACAGGTCACGAGCAGTACTTC,.,TRBJ2-7,.,TRBV4-2
CSVEVDVPVFELFF,TGCAGCGTTGAAGTCGACGTCCCCGTTTTCGAGCTGTTTTTT,.,TRBJ2-2,.,TRBV29-1
CASSRVTSGSKYTQYF,TGTGCCAGCAGCCGAGTGACTAGCGGGAGTAAATATACGCAGTATTTT,.,TRBJ2-3,TRBD2,TRBV3-1
CASSWLARSYEQYF,TGTGCCAGCAGTTGGCTAGCGCGCTCCTACGAGCAGTACTTC,few,TRBJ2-7,.,TRBV27
CASCPAGLQDTQYF,TGTGCCAGCTGTCCAGCGGGGTTGCAAGATACGCAGTATTTT,.,TRBJ2-3,TRBD2,TRBV27
CASSRAGTSPTYNEQFF,TGTGCCAGCAGTCGAGCCGGGACTAGCCCCACGTACAATGAGCAGTTCTTC,.,TRBJ2-1,TRBD2,TRBV2
CASSQDLGAQTQYF,TGCGCCAGCAGCCAAGATCTAGGGGCCCAGACCCAGTACTTC,.,TRBJ2-5,.,TRBV4-1
CASTRLAATYNEQFF,TGTGCCAGCACCCGACTAGCGGCAACCTACAATGAGCAGTTCTTC,.,TRBJ2-1,TRBD2,TRBV12-3/TRBV12-4
CASSLEEGTGELFF,TGTGCCAGCAGCTTGGAAGAGGGCACCGGGGAGCTGTTTTTT,.,TRBJ2-2,.,TRBV5-6
CASSQSQYEQYF,TGCGCCAGCAGTCAATCCCAATACGAGCAGTACTTC,.,TRBJ2-7,.,TRBV23-1
CASSDERGQVYGYTF,TGTGCCAGCAGCGACGAACGCGGACAGGTCTATGGCTACACCTTC,.,TRBJ1-2,TRBD1,TRBV6-2/TRBV6-3
CASSFRKRDTEAFF,TGCGCCAGCAGCTTCCGAAAGAGGGACACTGAAGCTTTCTTT,.,TRBJ1-1,.,TRBV5-1
CSANYNEQFF,TGCAGCGCGAACTACAATGAGCAGTTCTTC,.,TRBJ2-1,.,TRBV29-1
CASSSSGLAVRRNEQFF,TGTGCCAGCAGCTCCTCGGGACTAGCGGTTCGGAGGAATGAGCAGTTCTTC,.,TRBJ2-1,TRBD2,TRBV13
CASSATAHEQFF,TGTGCCAGCAGCGCGACCGCACATGAGCAGTTCTTC,.,TRBJ2-1,.,TRBV7-9
CASGHPTEETNTGELFF,TGTGCTAGTGGTCACCCGACAGAAGAGACGAACACCGGGGAGCTGTTTTTT,.,TRBJ2-2,.,TRBV12-5
CASSWYTEAFF,TGTGCCAGCAGTTGGTACACTGAAGCTTTCTTT,.,TRBJ1-1,.,TRBV12-3/TRBV12-4
CASSRRGGSGNTIYF,TGTGCCAGCAGCCGGCGGGGTGGCTCTGGAAACACCATATATTTT,.,TRBJ1-3,.,TRBV13
CATSRDRDRANYGYTF,TGTGCCACCAGCAGAGATCGGGACCGAGCTAACTATGGCTACACCTTC,.,TRBJ1-2,.,TRBV15
CASSLPMTGTRSYEQYF,TGTGCCAGCAGTTTACCGATGACAGGGACCCGCTCCTACGAGCAGTACTTC,.,TRBJ2-7,TRBD1,TRBV28
CASSLSLGAYEQYF,TGTGCCAGCAGCCTTTCACTAGGGGCCTACGAGCAGTACTTC,.,TRBJ2-7,.,TRBV7-6
CASSPRGNEQYF,TGTGCCAGCAGCCCCCGAGGAAACGAGCAGTACTTC,.,TRBJ2-7,.,TRBV13
CASSFGFISNTGELFF,TGCGCCAGCAGCTTCGGCTTCATATCGAACACCGGGGAGCTGTTTTTT,.,TRBJ2-2,.,TRBV5-1
CASSFGGPEQFF,TGTGCCAGCAGTTTTGGGGGGCCTGAGCAGTTCTTC,few,TRBJ2-1,.,TRBV27
CASSQRTGLEQYF,TGCGCCAGCAGCCAAAGGACAGGTCTCGAGCAGTACTTC,.,TRBJ2-7,TRBD1,TRBV4-1
CASSIQGNDAGNTIYF,TGCGCCAGCAGCATACAGGGTAACGATGCTGGAAACACCATATATTTT,.,TRBJ1-3,.,TRBV4-1
CASSVEGVGNNEQFF,TGTGCCAGCAGCGTAGAGGGGGTGGGCAACAATGAGCAGTTCTTC,.,TRBJ2-1,.,TRBV9
CASSLRREEITGELFF,TGCGCCAGCAGCTTGCGGAGGGAGGAGATCACCGGGGAGCTGTTTTTT,.,TRBJ2-2,.,TRBV5-1
CASTSDSSYEQYF,TGCGCCAGCACCTCCGATAGCTCCTACGAGCAGTACTTC,.,TRBJ2-7,.,TRBV10-2
CASSRQGHIYGYTF,TGTGCCAGCAGTCGACAGGGGCACATCTATGGCTACACCTTC,.,TRBJ1-2,TRBD1,TRBV28
CASSYTRNDEQFF,TGTGCCAGCAGTTATACTAGGAACGATGAGCAGTTCTTC,.,TRBJ2-1,.,TRBV12-3/TRBV12-4
CASTLVPMNTEAFF,TGTGCCAGCACGCTGGTCCCTATGAACACTGAAGCTTTCTTT,.,TRBJ1-1,.,TRBV28